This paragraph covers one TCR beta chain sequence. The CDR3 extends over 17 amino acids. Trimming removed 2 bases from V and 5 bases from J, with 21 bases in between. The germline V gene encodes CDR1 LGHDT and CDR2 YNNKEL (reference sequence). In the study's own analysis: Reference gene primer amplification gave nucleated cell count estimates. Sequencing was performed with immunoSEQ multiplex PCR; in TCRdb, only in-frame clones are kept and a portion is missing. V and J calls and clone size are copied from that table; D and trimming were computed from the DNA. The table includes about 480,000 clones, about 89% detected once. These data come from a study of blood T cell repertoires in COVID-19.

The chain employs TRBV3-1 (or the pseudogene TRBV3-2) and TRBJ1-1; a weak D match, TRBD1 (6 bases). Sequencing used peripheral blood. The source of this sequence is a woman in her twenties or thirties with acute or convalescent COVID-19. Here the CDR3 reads CASSQRALRGAGTEAFF. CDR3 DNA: TGTGCCAGCAGCCAACGCGCCCTCCGGGGGGCAGGAACTGAAGCTTTCTTT.